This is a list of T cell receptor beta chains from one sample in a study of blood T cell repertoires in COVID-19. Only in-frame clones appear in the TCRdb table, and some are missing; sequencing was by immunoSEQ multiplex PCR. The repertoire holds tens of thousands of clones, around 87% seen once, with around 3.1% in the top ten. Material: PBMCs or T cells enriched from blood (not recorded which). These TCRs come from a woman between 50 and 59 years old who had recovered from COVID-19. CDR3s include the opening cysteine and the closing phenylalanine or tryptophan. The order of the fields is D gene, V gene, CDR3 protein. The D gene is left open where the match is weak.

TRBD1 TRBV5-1 CASSRGQGASYQETQYF
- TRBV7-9 CASSYRQANNEKLFF
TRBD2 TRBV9 CASSVGSGGTRETQYF
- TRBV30 CAWSAGGNQPQHF
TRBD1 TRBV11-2 CASSLVGLKTGGDYGYTF
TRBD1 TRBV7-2 CASSLSTGVTF
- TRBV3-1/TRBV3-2 CASSQDSDNEQFF
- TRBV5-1 CASSLAVSTDTQYF
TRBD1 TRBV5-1 CASSLRGGTGGIEQYF
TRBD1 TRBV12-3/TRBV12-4 CASKRGLRQPQHF
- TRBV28 CASSLFGEGTYNSPLHF
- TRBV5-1 CASTTTPVNTEAFF